The 25 T cell receptor beta chains below come from one sample, sequenced in a study of beta chain features in type 1 diabetes. The isolated RNA, all of it, was reverse transcribed, so expressed TCRB transcripts were what got sequenced. Produced via immunoSEQ multiplex PCR; TCRdb's table is partial and in-frame only. The repertoire holds 630,000 or so clones, with roughly an eighth as singletons. Points from the study as a whole: There was a moderate but significant shortening of TCRB CDR3s in all four CD4+ subsets of Type 1 diabetes patients.

No antigen has been assigned to these receptors. The specimen sequenced was naive CD4+ T cells from blood. Every receptor here comes from a man aged 18 to 30 with type 1 diabetes.

This clone has more than one count but fewer than ten. V usage is TRBV15 and J usage is TRBJ1-3; D remains unclear. CDR1 is LNHNV, CDR2 YYDKDF, per germline (reference sequence). Deletions cut 5 bases from V and 4 bases from J, with 18 bases between. The CDR3 covers 16 residues. In nucleotides, the CDR3 is TGTGCCACCAGCCCCCAGACGGTGTGGACGGGAAACACCATATATTTT. It specifies CATSPQTVWTGNTIYF.

The chain carries TRBV5-6 and TRBJ1-1; D may be TRBD1 (5 bases). Trimming pared 4 bases from V and 0 bases from J, leaving 22 bases between. Germline V gene lookup returns CDR1 SGHDT and CDR2 YYEEEE. This CDR3 has 18 residues. CDR3 DNA: TGTGCCAGCAGCCCCCCCGCCCGGGGACTTCGGGTGAACACTGAAGCTTTCTTT. Protein sequence: CASSPPARGLRVNTEAFF.

Only a few counts were recorded for this clone. The rearrangement joins TRBV6-5 to TRBJ1-1, with D perhaps TRBD1 (6 bases). CDR1 and CDR2 (germline): MNHEY, SVGAGI. The CDR3 consists of 15 residues. V was shortened by 6 bases and J by 3 bases, with 17 bases between the two germline ends. The CDR3: CASRKNTGMYTEAFF. The DNA for the CDR3 is TGTGCCAGCAGAAAGAACACAGGGATGTACACTGAAGCTTTCTTT.

This clone has just a few counts. V gene TRBV5-4 combines with J gene TRBJ2-3; TRBD1 matches at 8 bases. Germline CDR1 SGHNT, CDR2 YYREEE (reference sequence). V lost 5 bases to trimming and J lost 6 bases; unmatched junction nucleotides: 5. The CDR3 runs to 13 residues. CDR3 region: CASRGQGSDTQYF. The CDR3 DNA follows: TGTGCCAGCAGAGGACAGGGCTCGGATACGCAGTATTTT.

This rearrangement joins TRBV7-2 to TRBJ2-5, with TRBD2 as a possible D gene (5 bases). The germline CDR1 and CDR2 sequences are SGHTA and FQGNSA. V was pared by 3 bases and J by 7 bases, with 15 bases between. The CDR3 loop spans 14 amino acids. CDR3 sequence (DNA): TGTGCCAGCAGCTTGCGCTCGGGCGAGGGGACCCAGTACTTC. Its protein product is CASSLRSGEGTQYF.

The rearrangement uses TRBV21-1 and TRBJ2-2; the table's D call TRBD1 went unverified against the DNA. TRBV21-1 is labeled a pseudogene. The CDR3 length is 15 residues. CDR3 DNA sequence: TGTGCCAGCAGCAAACGCACAGGGGGAACCGGGGAGCTGTTTTTT. Amino acid sequence: CASSKRTGGTGELFF.

This clone occurred a few times. The chain combines TRBV9 with TRBJ2-5, with 8 bases matching TRBD2. Trimming removed 3 bases from V and 1 base from J; junction bases left unmatched: 5. Germline V lookup: CDR1 SGDLS, CDR2 YYNGEE. This CDR3 is 15 amino acids long. CDR3 loop: CASSAVAGLQETQYF. CDR3 sequence (DNA): TGTGCCAGCAGCGCCGTAGCGGGGCTCCAAGAGACCCAGTACTTC.

The chain couples TRBV7-2 to TRBJ1-4; D possibly corresponds to TRBD1 (5 bases). The CDR3 has 15 amino acids. The ends were cut back, 1 base at V and 7 bases at J, with 13 bases in the middle. Germline lookup yields CDR1 SGHTA and CDR2 FQGNSA. This chain's CDR3 is CASSLVLSRGEKLFF. DNA for the CDR3: TGTGCCAGCAGCTTAGTTCTCAGTAGGGGTGAAAAACTGTTTTTT. Drawing the rest from reference TRBV7-2 and TRBJ1-4, the complete variable domain is GAGVSQSPSNKVTEKGKDVELRCDPISGHTALYWYRQSLGQGLEFLIYFQGNSAPDKSGLPSDRFSAERTGGSVSTLTIQRTQQEDSAVYLCASSLVLSRGEKLFFGSGTQLSVL.

The rearrangement joins TRBV29-1 to TRBJ2-2; possible D gene TRBD2, 6 bases. V was clipped by 3 bases and J by 3 bases, with 11 bases between them. Germline CDR1 and CDR2: SQVTM and ANQGSEA. The CDR3 has 14 amino acids. The CDR3 region is CSVEIGGDTGELFF. The CDR3 coding sequence is TGCAGCGTTGAGATAGGAGGGGACACCGGGGAGCTGTTTTTT.

CDR3 bases: TGCGCCAGCAGCGGGGGACAGCTCACCGGGGAGCTGTTTTTT. As protein: CASSGGQLTGELFF. The rearrangement links TRBV5-1 to TRBJ2-2; 7 nucleotides match TRBD1. This CDR3 has 14 residues. The J segment lost 4 bases and the V segment lost 4 bases, leaving 4 bases of the junction unmatched. CDR1 is SGHRS, CDR2 YFSETQ, per germline. The full variable domain, its missing parts supplied by reference TRBV5-1 and TRBJ2-2, is KAGVTQTPRYLIKTRGQQVTLSCSPISGHRSVSWYQQTPGQGLQFLFEYFSETQRNKGNFPGRFSGRQFSNSRSEMNVSTLELGDSALYLCASSGGQLTGELFFGEGSRLTVL.

This clone was picked up a small number of times. This CDR3 is also generated by other DNA sequences in the sample. The rearrangement joins TRBV7-9 to TRBJ2-5; D is perhaps TRBD2 (5 bases). The V gene lost 4 bases and the J gene lost 5 bases, with 8 bases spanning the gap. Germline values: CDR1 SEHNR, CDR2 FQNEAQ (reference sequence). There are 12 residues in the CDR3. The CDR3 sequence is CASSSPGETQYF. The CDR3 DNA reads TGTGCCAGCAGCTCCCCGGGGGAGACCCAGTACTTC. Full variable domain (missing parts from reference TRBV7-9 and TRBJ2-5): DTGVSQNPRHKITKRGQNVTFRCDPISEHNRLYWYRQTLGQGPEFLTYFQNEAQLEKSRLLSDRFSAERPKGSFSTLEIQRTEQGDSAMYLCASSSPGETQYFGPGTRLLVL.

This clone was seen just once. The chain uses TRBV7-9 and TRBJ2-1; no reliable D call. CDR1 and CDR2 (germline): SEHNR, FQNEAQ (reference sequence). V lost 5 bases, J lost 3 bases, and 17 bases lay in between. The length of the CDR3 is 16 residues. This chain's CDR3 is CASSPTLVISYNEQFF. CDR3 nucleotide sequence: TGTGCCAGCAGCCCCACGTTAGTAATAAGCTACAATGAGCAGTTCTTC.

In its sample, this clone was seen a few times. V and J are TRBV5-1 and TRBJ1-4; D call uncertain. The CDR3 is made up of 18 amino acids. Trimming left V 0 bases short and J 0 bases short, with 15 bases between. CDR1 and CDR2 from the germline V gene are SGHRS and YFSETQ. The CDR3 sequence: CASSLGQVPLATNEKLFF. The CDR3 DNA reads TGCGCCAGCAGCTTGGGGCAGGTGCCCCTGGCAACTAATGAAAAACTGTTTTTT.

V gene TRBV30 combines with J gene TRBJ2-2, with D perhaps matching TRBD1 (7 bases). Germline assignment: CDR1 GTSNPN and CDR2 SVGIG (reference sequence). Trimming removed 3 bases at V and 6 bases at J, with 17 bases between. This CDR3 spans 15 amino acids. The CDR3 nucleotides read TGTGCCTGGAGGCGAGGGGGCGCGGGATCCGGGGAGCTGTTTTTT. Translating it yields CAWRRGGAGSGELFF.

This chain joins TRBV4-3 and TRBJ2-1; D gene ambiguous. The CDR3 is made up of 14 amino acids. Germline-derived CDR1 and CDR2 are LGHNA and YSLEER. V shed 6 bases and J shed 5 bases, with 14 bases lying between them. The CDR3 protein is CASRRLLRDNEQFF. CDR3 DNA sequence: TGCGCCAGCAGAAGACTGCTAAGGGACAATGAGCAGTTCTTC.

The sample holds a few counts of this clone. The chain uses TRBV25-1 and TRBJ1-4; 7 bases align to TRBD1. Germline V CDR1 and CDR2: MGHDK, SYGVNS. V shed 2 bases, J shed 5 bases, and the junction held 8 bases outside the gene matches. The CDR3 has 16 amino acids. For the CDR3, the DNA is TGTGCCAGCAGTGAACTAGGACAGGCCCCGAATGAAAAACTGTTTTTT. Its protein product is CASSELGQAPNEKLFF. Full variable domain (outside the CDR3, taken from reference TRBV25-1 and TRBJ1-4): EADIYQTPRYLVIGTGKKITLECSQTMGHDKMYWYQQDPGMELHLIHYSYGVNSTEKGDLSSESTVSRIRTEHFPLTLESARPSHTSQYLCASSELGQAPNEKLFFGSGTQLSVL.

Only a few counts were recorded for this clone. This chain connects TRBV30 to TRBJ2-5; TRBD2 matches 9 bases. Germline V lookup: CDR1 GTSNPN, CDR2 SVGIG (reference sequence). The CDR3 is made up of 15 amino acids. Losses at the gene ends were 7 bases for V and 2 bases for J; bases not matched to a gene: 11. The chain's CDR3 is CAFSGLALTQETQYF. The CDR3 nucleotides are TGTGCCTTTTCCGGACTAGCGTTAACGCAAGAGACCCAGTACTTC. The full variable domain, completed using reference TRBV30 and TRBJ2-5, is SQTIHQWPATLVQPVGSPLSLECTVEGTSNPNLYWYRQAAGRGLQLLFYSVGIGQISSEVPQNLSASRPQDRQFILSSKKLLLSDSGFYLCAFSGLALTQETQYFGPGTRLLVL.

The V gene is TRBV28, the J gene TRBJ2-3; 9 bases are shared with TRBD2. The junction had 2 bases not matched to a gene; V was cut back by 5 bases and J by 2 bases. The germline CDR1 and CDR2 sequences are MDHEN and SYDVKM. The CDR3 is 14 amino acids. As DNA, the CDR3 is TGTGCCAGCAGTCTAGCGGGGAACACAGATACGCAGTATTTT. It translates to CASSLAGNTDTQYF.

This clone has just a few counts. In DNA form, the CDR3 reads TGCAGTCCCCGAAGCACAGATACGCAGTATTTT. Translation: CSPRSTDTQYF. V is TRBV20-1 and J is TRBJ2-3; no firm D call. Germline loops: CDR1 DFQATT, CDR2 SNEGSKA (reference sequence). This CDR3 is built from 11 residues. The ends were cut back, 8 bases at V and 0 bases at J, with 6 bases in the middle.

This clone showed up just a few times. CDR3 amino acids: CASSVIADPYEQYF. Written as DNA, the CDR3 is TGCGCCAGCAGCGTAATAGCGGATCCCTACGAGCAGTACTTC. The chain combines TRBV5-1 with TRBJ2-7, with TRBD2 as a possible D gene (6 bases). CDR3 length: 14 residues. Trimming shortened V by 4 bases and J by 2 bases, and 13 bases separated the two germline ends. Germline V CDR1 and CDR2: SGHRS, YFSETQ.

The gene calls are TRBV2 and TRBJ1-4, with D maybe TRBD1 (6 bases). CDR3 length equals 15 residues. Trimming stripped 8 bases from V and 3 bases from J, with 16 bases between. Per germline, CDR1 SNHLY and CDR2 FYNNEI. CDR3 in DNA: TGTGCCAGCCTCGGGGGGGCTTATGCTAATGAAAAACTGTTTTTT. Encoded protein: CASLGGAYANEKLFF.

The chain employs TRBV5-6 and TRBJ2-1, with TRBD2 matching 10 bases. The trim removed 3 bases at V and 6 bases at J, leaving 6 bases unmatched. The germline V gene has CDR1 SGHDT and CDR2 YYEEEE. The CDR3 totals 15 residues. The CDR3 spells CASSSGTSAPNEQFF. The CDR3, as DNA: TGTGCCAGCAGCTCCGGGACTAGCGCGCCCAATGAGCAGTTCTTC.

Only a few counts were recorded for this clone. The V gene is TRBV11-2, the J gene TRBJ2-5, with D unclear. This CDR3 spans 14 amino acids. V was pared by 5 bases and J by 4 bases, with 14 bases between. From germline, CDR1 is SGHAT and CDR2 FQNNGV. As DNA, the CDR3 is TGTGCCAGCAGCGCCGGGTCGGTCGTAGAGACCCAGTACTTC. It yields the protein CASSAGSVVETQYF.

The chain links TRBV9 to TRBJ2-2, with 8 bases fitting TRBD2. The CDR3 is 14 residues long. Germline CDR1 reads SGDLS; CDR2 reads YYNGEE. V dropped 2 bases and J dropped 8; count of bases not matched to a gene: 5. The CDR3 loop reads CASSVRGGLGELFF. CDR3 DNA: TGTGCCAGCAGCGTTCGCGGGGGGCTAGGGGAGCTGTTTTTT.

This clone was counted a few times. The chain carries TRBV5-6 and TRBJ2-7; perhaps TRBD1 as D (5 bases). Trimming removed 0 bases from V and 7 bases from J, with 5 bases in between. CDR1 is SGHDT and CDR2 is YYEEEE in the germline V gene. The CDR3 runs to 11 residues. CDR3 in DNA: TGTGCCAGCAGCTTGGACAGGGAGCAGTACTTC. It yields the protein CASSLDREQYF.